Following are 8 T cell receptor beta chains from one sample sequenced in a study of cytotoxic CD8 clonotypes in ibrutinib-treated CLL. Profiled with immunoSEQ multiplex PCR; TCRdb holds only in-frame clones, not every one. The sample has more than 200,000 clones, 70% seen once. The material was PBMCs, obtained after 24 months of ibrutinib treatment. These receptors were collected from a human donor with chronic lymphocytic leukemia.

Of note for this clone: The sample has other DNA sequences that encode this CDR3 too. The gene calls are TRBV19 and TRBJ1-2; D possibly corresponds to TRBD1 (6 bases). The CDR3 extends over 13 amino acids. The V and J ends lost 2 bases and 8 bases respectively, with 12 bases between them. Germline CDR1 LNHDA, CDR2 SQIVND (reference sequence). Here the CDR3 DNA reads TGTGCCAGTAGTATAAACAGGGATGACGGCTACACCTTC. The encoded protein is CASSINRDDGYTF.

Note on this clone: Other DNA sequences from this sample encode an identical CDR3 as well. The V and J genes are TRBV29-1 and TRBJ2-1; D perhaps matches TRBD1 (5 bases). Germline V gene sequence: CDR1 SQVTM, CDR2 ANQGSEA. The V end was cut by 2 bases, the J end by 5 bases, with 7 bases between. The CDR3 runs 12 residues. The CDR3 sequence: CSVEFRDNEQFF. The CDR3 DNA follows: TGCAGCGTTGAATTCAGGGACAATGAGCAGTTCTTC.

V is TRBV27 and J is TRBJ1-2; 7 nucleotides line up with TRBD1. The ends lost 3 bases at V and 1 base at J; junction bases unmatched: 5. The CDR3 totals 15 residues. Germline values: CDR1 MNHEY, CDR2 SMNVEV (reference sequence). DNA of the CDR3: TGTGCCAGCAGTTTTATGTACAGGGGTAACTATGGCTACACCTTC. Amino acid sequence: CASSFMYRGNYGYTF.

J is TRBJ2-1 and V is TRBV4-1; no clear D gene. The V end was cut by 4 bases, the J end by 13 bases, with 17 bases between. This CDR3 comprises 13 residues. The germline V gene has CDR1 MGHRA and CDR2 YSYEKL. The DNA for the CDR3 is TGCGCCAGCAGCCGAAGAGAGTTTGACCCCCAGTTCTTC. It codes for CASSRREFDPQFF.

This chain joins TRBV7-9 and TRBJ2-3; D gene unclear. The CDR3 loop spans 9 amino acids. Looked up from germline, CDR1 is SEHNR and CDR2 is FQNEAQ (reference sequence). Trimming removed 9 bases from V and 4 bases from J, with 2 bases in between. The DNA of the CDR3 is TGTGCCAGTCCAGATACGCAGTATTTT. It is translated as CASPDTQYF. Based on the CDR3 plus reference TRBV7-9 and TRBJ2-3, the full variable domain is DTGVSQNPRHKITKRGQNVTFRCDPISEHNRLYWYRQTLGQGPEFLTYFQNEAQLEKSRLLSDRFSAERPKGSFSTLEIQRTEQGDSAMYLCASPDTQYFGPGTRLTVL.

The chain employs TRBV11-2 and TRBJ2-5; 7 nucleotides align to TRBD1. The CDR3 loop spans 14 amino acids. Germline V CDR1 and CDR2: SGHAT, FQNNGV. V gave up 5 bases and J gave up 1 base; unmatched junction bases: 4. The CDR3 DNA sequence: TGTGCCAGCAGCGTGACAGGGTTCCAAGAGACCCAGTACTTC. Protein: CASSVTGFQETQYF.

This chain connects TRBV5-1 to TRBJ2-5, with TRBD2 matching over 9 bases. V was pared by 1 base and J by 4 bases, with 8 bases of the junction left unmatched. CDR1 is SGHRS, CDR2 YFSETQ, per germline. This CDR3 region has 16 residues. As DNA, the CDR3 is TGCGCCAGCAGCTTGTTAGCGGGAGAGGACGGAGAGACCCAGTACTTC. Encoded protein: CASSLLAGEDGETQYF. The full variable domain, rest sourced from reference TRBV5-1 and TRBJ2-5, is KAGVTQTPRYLIKTRGQQVTLSCSPISGHRSVSWYQQTPGQGLQFLFEYFSETQRNKGNFPGRFSGRQFSNSRSEMNVSTLELGDSALYLCASSLLAGEDGETQYFGPGTRLLVL.

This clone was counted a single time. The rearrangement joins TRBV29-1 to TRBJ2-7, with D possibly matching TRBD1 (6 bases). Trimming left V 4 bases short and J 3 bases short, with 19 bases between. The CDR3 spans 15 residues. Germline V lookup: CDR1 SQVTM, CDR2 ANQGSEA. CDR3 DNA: TGCAGCGTTGCTAAAGGGACACAGACTTTCTACGAGCAGTACTTC. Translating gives CSVAKGTQTFYEQYF.